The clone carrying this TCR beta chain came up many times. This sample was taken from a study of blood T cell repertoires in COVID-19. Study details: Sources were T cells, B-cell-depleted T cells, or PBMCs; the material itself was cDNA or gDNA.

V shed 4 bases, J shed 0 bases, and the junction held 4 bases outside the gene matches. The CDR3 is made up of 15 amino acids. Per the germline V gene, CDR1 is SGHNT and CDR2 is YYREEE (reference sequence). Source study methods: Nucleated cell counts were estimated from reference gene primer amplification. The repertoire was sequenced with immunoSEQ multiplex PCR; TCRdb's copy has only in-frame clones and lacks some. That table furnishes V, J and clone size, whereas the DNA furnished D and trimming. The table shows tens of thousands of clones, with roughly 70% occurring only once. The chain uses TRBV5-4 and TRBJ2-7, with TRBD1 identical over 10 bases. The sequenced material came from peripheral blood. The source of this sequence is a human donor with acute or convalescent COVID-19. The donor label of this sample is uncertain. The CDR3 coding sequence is TGTGCCAGCAGCCGGGACAGGGGATCCTCCTACGAGCAGTACTTC. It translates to CASSRDRGSSYEQYF.